The T cell receptor beta chain under discussion was sequenced for a study of shared clonotypes between healthy human individuals. Whole-study findings and limits: Read depth was anticipated to influence clonotype sharing among donors. Larger richness was generally estimated for naive than memory subsets. Incompleteness in sorted-subset sequencing, despite large depth, was shown by rarefaction.

Comments on this clone: Its antigen is as yet unknown. This same CDR3 is encoded by further DNA sequences in the sample.

The deep-level immunoSEQ assay was used. TCRdb keeps only in-frame clones here, not all; method: immunoSEQ multiplex PCR. This sample has about 2.2 million clones, with 85% to 95% found just once. Naivety among CD8 cells was defined by CD45RO negativity and positive CCR7 selection, thereby excluding terminally differentiated effector memory CD45RA+ cells. The sequenced sample consisted of naive CD8+ T cells from PBMCs. The TCR originated in a man younger than 35 in good health. Some clones in this sample may be carry-over from other donors' samples.

CDR3 sequence (DNA): TGCGCCAGCAGCCAAGGGACAGGGGGTGGAAACACCATATATTTT. It is translated as CASSQGTGGGNTIYF. The gene calls are TRBV4-3 and TRBJ1-3, with 10 nucleotides matching TRBD1. Germline-derived CDR1 and CDR2 are LGHNA and YSLEER. This CDR3 comprises 15 residues. J gave up 3 bases and V 1 base, and 0 bases lay outside the gene matches.